This T cell receptor beta chain was found in a study of blood T cell repertoires in COVID-19. Repertoires were generated with immunoSEQ multiplex PCR, while TCRdb's copy carries only in-frame clones and drops some. Of under 350,000 clones listed, 80% to 90% are singletons. The sample was PBMCs or T cells enriched from blood (not recorded which). The TCR originated in a woman aged 40 to 50 with acute COVID-19.

The CDR3 spells CASSGRQGLYGYTF. The CDR3 DNA is TGTGCCAGCAGTGGAAGACAGGGACTCTATGGCTACACCTTC. The V gene is TRBV2, the J gene TRBJ1-2; the match to TRBD1 covers 7 bases. Germline V gene sequence: CDR1 SNHLY, CDR2 FYNNEI. The CDR3 extends over 14 amino acids. V gave up 4 bases and J gave up 4 bases; unmatched junction bases: 6.